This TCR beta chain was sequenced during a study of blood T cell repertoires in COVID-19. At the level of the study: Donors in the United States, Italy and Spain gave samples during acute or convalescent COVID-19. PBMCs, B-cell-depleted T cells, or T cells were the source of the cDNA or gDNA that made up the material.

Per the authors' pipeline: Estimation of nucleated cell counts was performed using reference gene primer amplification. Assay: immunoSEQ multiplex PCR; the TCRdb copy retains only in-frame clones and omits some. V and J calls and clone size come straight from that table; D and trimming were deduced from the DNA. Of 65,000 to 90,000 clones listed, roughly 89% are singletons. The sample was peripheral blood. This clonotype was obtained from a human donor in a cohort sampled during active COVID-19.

The CDR3 DNA is TGCGCCAGCAGCTTTACAGGGGGTAGCGGTCAGCCCCAGCATTTT. Amino acid sequence: CASSFTGGSGQPQHF. The chain carries TRBV5-1 and TRBJ1-5, with 8 bases matching TRBD1. Unmatched junction bases numbered 7, after V lost 2 bases and J lost 6 bases. CDR3 length: 15 residues. Per germline, CDR1 SGHRS and CDR2 YFSETQ.